This TCR beta chain was captured by sequencing in a study of B cell selection in AIRE deficiency. Original handling: Pooled Tregs gave around 5.6x10^4 patient and over 8.5x10^4 donor TCRbeta sequences. Assay used: immunoSEQ multiplex PCR; TCRdb lists only in-frame clones, some missing. V and J calls and clone size come straight from that table; D and trimming were deduced from the DNA. The profile shows around 1,700 clones, 84% of them singletons. Regarding the study as a whole: Shorter CDR3s marked shared Treg sequences, biased toward few non-templated insertions. Roughly a third of healthy-shared Treg TCRbeta sequences appeared in patient Tconv cells. Patient Tconv and Treg cells showed healthy-like TCRBV usage, CDR3 length, diversity.

Remarks on this clone: Its target is not known.

Germline V lookup: CDR1 SNHLY, CDR2 FYNNEI. The CDR3 extends over 16 amino acids. V trimming: 8 bases; J trimming: 2 bases; junction bases outside the gene matches: 12. Sorted regulatory T cells were CD4-positive, CD25-high and CD127-low or negative. The TCR sequence derives from a human donor in good health. Source material: CD4+CD25+ Tregs sorted from PBMCs. The V and J genes are TRBV2 and TRBJ2-1, with 7 positions matching TRBD2. Written as DNA, the CDR3 is TGTGCCAGCGGTGGGAGCCTAGCGGCACCCTACAATGAGCAGTTCTTC. This encodes CASGGSLAAPYNEQFF.